One T cell receptor beta chain is described in this entry. Its specificity is unknown. TRB was amplified from about 250-500 ng of blood genomic DNA. BIOMED2 TRB-A/B primer pools were used in multiplex TRB PCR. MiXCR, run by TCRdb on the multiplex PCR reads, gives a single entry per CDR3 protein. Of approximately 15,000 distinct CDR3 sequences in the sample, more than 25% were seen once. These data are taken from a study of T and B cells in COVID-19 patients. Study-level background: Peripheral blood came from COVID-19 patients with active infection or after recovery. Comorbidities linked to unfavorable COVID-19 outcome were present in about 90% of the 20 active-infection patients.

General study findings and limits: CD4+, regulatory T cell, CD8+ and sorted SARS-CoV-2-responsive or tetramer+ T cells were not yet sequenced. Clonality of TRB repertoires was high in active COVID-19; recovery brought above-healthy diversity and richness.

V shed 6 bases and J shed 7 bases, with 10 bases lying between them. CDR3 length: 11 amino acids. Per the germline V gene, CDR1 is SQVTM and CDR2 is ANQGSEA. The sequence came from a human donor who had recovered from COVID-19. This chain links TRBV29-1 with TRBJ2-1; maybe TRBD1 (5 bases). The sequencing input was blood. For the CDR3, the DNA is TGCAGCGTGGCCAGGGCAAATGAGCAGTTCTTC. It encodes CSVARANEQFF.